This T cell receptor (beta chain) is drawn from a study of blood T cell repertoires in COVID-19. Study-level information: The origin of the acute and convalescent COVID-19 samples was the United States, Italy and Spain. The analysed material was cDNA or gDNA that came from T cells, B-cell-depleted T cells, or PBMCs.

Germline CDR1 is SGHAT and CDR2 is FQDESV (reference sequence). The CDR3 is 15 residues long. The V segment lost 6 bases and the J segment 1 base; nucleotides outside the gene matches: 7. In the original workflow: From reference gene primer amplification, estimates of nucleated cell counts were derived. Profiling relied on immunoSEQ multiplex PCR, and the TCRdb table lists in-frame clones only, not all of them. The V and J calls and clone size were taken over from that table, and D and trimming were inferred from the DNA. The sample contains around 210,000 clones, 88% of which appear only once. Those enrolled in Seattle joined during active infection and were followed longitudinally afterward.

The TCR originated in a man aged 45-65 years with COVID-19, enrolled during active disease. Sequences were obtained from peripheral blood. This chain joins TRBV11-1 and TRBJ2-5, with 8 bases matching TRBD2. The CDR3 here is CASRPLAGLQETQYF. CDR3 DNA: TGTGCCAGCAGACCTCTAGCGGGTCTCCAAGAGACCCAGTACTTC.